What follows are 19 T cell receptor beta chains derived from one specimen sequenced in a study of blood T cell repertoires in COVID-19. The table came from immunoSEQ multiplex PCR; TCRdb's copy has only in-frame clones and leaves some out. This sample has about 410,000 clones, with roughly 88% found just once. The source material was peripheral blood. The origin of the receptors is a woman younger than 45 with active or convalescent COVID-19.

Worth noting for this clone: The same CDR3 is also encoded by other DNA sequences in this sample. The gene calls are TRBV5-1 and TRBJ2-3; D ambiguous. CDR3 length: 12 amino acids. Germline CDR1 SGHRS, CDR2 YFSETQ. Trimming stripped 3 bases from V and 0 bases from J, with 2 bases between. The CDR3 region has the DNA TGCGCCAGCAGCTCGAGCACAGATACGCAGTATTTT. This encodes CASSSSTDTQYF.

The chain has TRBV27 and TRBJ2-7; D is unclear. Germline CDR1 reads MNHEY; CDR2 reads SMNVEV (reference sequence). The CDR3 has 13 residues. Trimming shortened V by 2 bases and J by 2 bases, and 7 bases separated the two germline ends. For the CDR3, the DNA is TGTGCCAGCAGTTTAACCGTAGCCTACGAGCAGTACTTC. Its protein is CASSLTVAYEQYF.

This chain connects TRBV5-1 to TRBJ2-1; TRBD1 matches 8 bases. Per germline, CDR1 SGHRS and CDR2 YFSETQ. The CDR3 is 14 amino acids. Trimming at V came to 0 bases and at J to 5 bases, leaving 1 base not matched to a gene. CDR3 region: CASSLGQGNNEQFF. The CDR3 nucleotides are TGCGCCAGCAGCTTGGGACAGGGGAACAATGAGCAGTTCTTC. Together with reference TRBV5-1 and TRBJ2-1, the CDR3 gives the full variable domain: KAGVTQTPRYLIKTRGQQVTLSCSPISGHRSVSWYQQTPGQGLQFLFEYFSETQRNKGNFPGRFSGRQFSNSRSEMNVSTLELGDSALYLCASSLGQGNNEQFFGPGTRLTVL.

The V gene is TRBV29-1, the J gene TRBJ2-7; TRBD1 is a possible D gene (6 bases). Germline V lookup: CDR1 SQVTM, CDR2 ANQGSEA. V lost 5 bases and J lost 0, with 14 bases in between. The CDR3 spans 14 residues. The CDR3 loop is CSVQGKLSSYEQYF. CDR3 bases: TGCAGCGTTCAGGGGAAACTGAGCTCCTACGAGCAGTACTTC.

The chain couples TRBV29-1 to TRBJ1-2; 9 bases are shared with TRBD1. This CDR3 has 14 residues. From germline, CDR1 is SQVTM and CDR2 ANQGSEA. The V segment lost 5 bases and the J segment 8 bases; nucleotides outside the gene matches: 12. The CDR3 DNA reads as TGCAGCGTTACCGGGACAGGGACCGCTGACGGCTACACCTTC. Protein product: CSVTGTGTADGYTF.

This sequence joins TRBV29-1 and TRBJ2-3; 10 nucleotides agree with TRBD2. Germline CDR1 SQVTM, CDR2 ANQGSEA. V shed 5 bases, J shed 2 bases, and the junction held 4 bases outside the gene matches. The length of the CDR3 is 14 residues. The CDR3 loop is CSVFGLADTDTQYF. The CDR3 DNA follows: TGCAGCGTTTTTGGACTAGCGGACACAGATACGCAGTATTTT.

The V gene is TRBV27, the J gene TRBJ2-5; the D gene is possibly TRBD2 (6 bases). This CDR3 comprises 15 residues. Between the trimmed V and J ends, which lost 1 base and 4 bases, there was a span of 13 bases. The germline gives CDR1 MNHEY, CDR2 SMNVEV (reference sequence). The CDR3 loop is CASSLFGGVRETQYF. CDR3 DNA: TGTGCCAGCAGTTTATTCGGCGGGGTCCGAGAGACCCAGTACTTC.

The chain couples TRBV6-5 to TRBJ1-2; the D is unclear. This CDR3 contains 13 residues. Trimming left V 6 bases short and J 6 bases short, with 14 bases between. CDR1 and CDR2 (germline): MNHEY, SVGAGI. For the CDR3, the DNA is TGTGCCAGCAGCCAGCAAGGTGGGCATGGCTACACCTTC. Its translation is CASSQQGGHGYTF.

The chain couples TRBV11-2 to TRBJ2-1, with a tentative D call TRBD2 (6 bases). CDR1 SGHAT and CDR2 FQNNGV come from the germline V gene. V lost 1 base, J lost 10 bases, and 14 bases lay in between. The CDR3 contains 14 residues. CDR3: CASSLAILGGEQFF. For the CDR3, the DNA is TGTGCCAGCAGCTTAGCAATATTGGGGGGAGAGCAGTTCTTC. Variable domain in full (rest from reference TRBV11-2 and TRBJ2-1): EAGVAQSPRYKIIEKRQSVAFWCNPISGHATLYWYQQILGQGPKLLIQFQNNGVVDDSQLPKDRFSAERLKGVDSTLKIQPAKLEDSAVYLCASSLAILGGEQFFGPGTRLTVL.

V usage is TRBV19 and J usage is TRBJ1-2; maybe TRBD1 (5 bases). The CDR3 contains 15 residues. Germline V lookup: CDR1 LNHDA, CDR2 SQIVND (reference sequence). V was shortened by 0 bases and J by 4 bases, with 12 bases between the two germline ends. The DNA for the CDR3 is TGTGCCAGTAGTATAGATTTAGGGGACTTCTATGGCTACACCTTC. Encoded protein: CASSIDLGDFYGYTF.

In this sample, this clone turned up once. The chain is built from TRBV2 and TRBJ1-2; tentative D call: TRBD1 (5 bases). CDR3 size: 15 residues. V was clipped by 7 bases and J by 1 base, with 16 bases between them. Germline loops: CDR1 SNHLY, CDR2 FYNNEI. CDR3 sequence: CASILKPDINYGYTF. The CDR3 bases are TGTGCCAGCATCTTAAAACCGGACATTAACTATGGCTACACCTTC.

The chain carries TRBV28 and TRBJ2-7; D remains unclear. This CDR3 spans 11 amino acids. The ends were cut back, 5 bases at V and 4 bases at J, with 6 bases in the middle. Germline CDR1 MDHEN, CDR2 SYDVKM. CDR3 in amino acids: CASSTDYEQYF. In DNA, the CDR3 is TGTGCCAGCAGTACAGATTACGAGCAGTACTTC. Based on the CDR3 plus reference TRBV28 and TRBJ2-7, the full variable domain is DVKVTQSSRYLVKRTGEKVFLECVQDMDHENMFWYRQDPGLGLRLIYFSYDVKMKEKGDIPEGYSVSREKKERFSLILESASTNQTSMYLCASSTDYEQYFGPGTRLTVT.

The chain couples TRBV29-1 to TRBJ2-7; tentatively, D is TRBD2 (5 bases). Germline CDR1 reads SQVTM; CDR2 reads ANQGSEA. The CDR3 is 12 amino acids. V lost 6 bases, J lost 0 bases, and 9 bases lay in between. The CDR3 is CSVAESSYEQYF. The CDR3, as DNA: TGCAGCGTAGCGGAAAGCTCCTACGAGCAGTACTTC.

V gene TRBV19 combines with J gene TRBJ2-4; 9 bases map to TRBD1. CDR3 length equals 15 residues. Germline CDR1 and CDR2: LNHDA and SQIVND (reference sequence). J lost 5 bases, V lost 3 bases, and 5 bases had no gene match. The CDR3 DNA reads TGTGCCAGTAGTATCGGGGGGACAGGGCAAAACATTCAGTACTTC. Its translation: CASSIGGTGQNIQYF.

This clone appeared once. The gene calls are TRBV19 and TRBJ2-3; 11 bases are a match to TRBD2. J was trimmed by 4 bases and V by 3 bases; bases with no gene match: 3. Germline V CDR1 and CDR2: LNHDA, SQIVND (reference sequence). This CDR3 is 15 amino acids long. The chain's CDR3 is CASSISGGASDTQYF. DNA of the CDR3: TGTGCCAGTAGTATTAGCGGGGGGGCATCAGATACGCAGTATTTT.

This rearrangement joins TRBV5-4 to TRBJ1-1; weak D call: TRBD1 (5 bases). The germline V and J ends were trimmed by 0 bases and 1 base, with 10 bases remaining between them. The CDR3 runs to 15 residues. CDR1 is SGHNT, CDR2 YYREEE, per germline (reference sequence). The CDR3 bases are TGTGCCAGCAGCTTGGGGGCAGGACAGAACACTGAAGCTTTCTTT. It encodes CASSLGAGQNTEAFF. Complete variable domain (other parts from reference TRBV5-4 and TRBJ1-1): ETGVTQSPTHLIKTRGQQVTLRCSSQSGHNTVSWYQQALGQGPQFIFQYYREEENGRGNFPPRFSGLQFPNYSSELNVNALELDDSALYLCASSLGAGQNTEAFFGQGTRLTVV.

This chain uses TRBV10-3 with TRBJ2-2; D is unclear. The CDR3 loop spans 15 amino acids. Germline CDR1 ENHRY, CDR2 SYGVKD. Trimming removed 6 bases at V and 6 bases at J, with 17 bases between. DNA for the CDR3: TGTGCCATCAGCTACTCACTCGATGCGCCCGGGGAGCTGTTTTTT. This translates into CAISYSLDAPGELFF.

The chain is built from TRBV27 and TRBJ2-7, with D perhaps matching TRBD1 (6 bases). The CDR3 contains 14 residues. The V end lost 6 bases, the J end lost 4 bases, and 16 bases lay between the germline ends. Germline-derived CDR1 and CDR2 are MNHEY and SMNVEV (reference sequence). The CDR3 coding sequence is TGTGCCAGCAGCTTACAGGGAATGGGGTACGAGCAGTACTTC. Protein product: CASSLQGMGYEQYF.

V usage is TRBV5-3 and J usage is TRBJ1-5; D is possibly TRBD1 (5 bases). TRBV5-3 is an ORF for which the function is uncertain. With 1 base removed from V and 3 bases from J, the gap between germline ends came to 14 bases. The CDR3 loop spans 16 amino acids. CDR3 region: CARSLRTTDFNQPQHF. CDR3 DNA sequence: TGTGCCAGAAGCTTGCGAACGACAGACTTCAATCAGCCCCAGCATTTT.